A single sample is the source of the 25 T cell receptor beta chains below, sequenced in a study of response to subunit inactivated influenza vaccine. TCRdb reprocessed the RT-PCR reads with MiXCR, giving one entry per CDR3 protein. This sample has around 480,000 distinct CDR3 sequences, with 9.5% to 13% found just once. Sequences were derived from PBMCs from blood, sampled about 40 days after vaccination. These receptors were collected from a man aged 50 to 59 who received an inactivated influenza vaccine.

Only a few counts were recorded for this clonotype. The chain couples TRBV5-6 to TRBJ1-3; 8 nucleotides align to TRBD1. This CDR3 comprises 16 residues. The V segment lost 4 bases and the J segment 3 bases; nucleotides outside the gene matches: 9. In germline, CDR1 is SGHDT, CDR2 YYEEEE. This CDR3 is CASSPTGAVGGNTIYF. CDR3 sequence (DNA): TGTGCCAGCAGCCCGACAGGGGCCGTCGGTGGAAACACCATATATTTT.

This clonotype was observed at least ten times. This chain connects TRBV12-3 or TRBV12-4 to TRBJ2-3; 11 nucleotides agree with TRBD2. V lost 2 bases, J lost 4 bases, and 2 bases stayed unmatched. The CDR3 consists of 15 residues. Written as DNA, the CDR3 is TGTGCCAGCAGTTTAACTAGCGGGAGTCCAGATACGCAGTATTTT. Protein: CASSLTSGSPDTQYF.

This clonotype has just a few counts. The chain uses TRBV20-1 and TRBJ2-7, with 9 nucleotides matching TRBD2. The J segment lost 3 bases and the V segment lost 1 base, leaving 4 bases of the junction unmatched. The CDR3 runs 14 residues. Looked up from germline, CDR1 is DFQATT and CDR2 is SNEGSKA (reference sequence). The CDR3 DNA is TGCAGTGCTAGAGGTAGCGGGAGAGGCTACGAGCAGTACTTC. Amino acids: CSARGSGRGYEQYF.

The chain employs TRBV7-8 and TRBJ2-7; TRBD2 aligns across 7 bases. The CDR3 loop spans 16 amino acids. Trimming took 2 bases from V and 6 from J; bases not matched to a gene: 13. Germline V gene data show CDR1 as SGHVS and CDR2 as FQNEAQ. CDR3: CASSLSFASGILEQYF. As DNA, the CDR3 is TGTGCCAGCAGCTTAAGCTTCGCTAGCGGTATACTCGAGCAGTACTTC.

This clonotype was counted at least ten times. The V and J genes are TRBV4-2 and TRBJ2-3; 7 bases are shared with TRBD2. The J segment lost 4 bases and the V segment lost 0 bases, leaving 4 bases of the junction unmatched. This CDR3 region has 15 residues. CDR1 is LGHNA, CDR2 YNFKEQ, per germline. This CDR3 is CASSQEGREADTQYF. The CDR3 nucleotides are TGTGCCAGCAGCCAAGAAGGGAGGGAGGCAGATACGCAGTATTTT.

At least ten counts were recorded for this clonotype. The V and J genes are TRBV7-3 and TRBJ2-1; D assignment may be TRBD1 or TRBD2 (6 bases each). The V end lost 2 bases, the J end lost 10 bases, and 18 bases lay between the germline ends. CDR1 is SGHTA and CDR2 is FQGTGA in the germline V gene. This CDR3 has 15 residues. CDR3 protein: CASSLGRTKGGEQFF. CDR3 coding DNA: TGTGCCAGCAGCTTAGGGAGGACCAAAGGGGGGGAGCAGTTCTTC.

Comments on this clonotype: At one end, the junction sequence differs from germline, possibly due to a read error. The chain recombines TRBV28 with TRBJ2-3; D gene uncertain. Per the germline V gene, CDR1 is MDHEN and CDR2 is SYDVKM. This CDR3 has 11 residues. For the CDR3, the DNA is TGTACCAGCAGTTTAGTTGATACGCAGTATTTT. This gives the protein CTSSLVDTQYF.

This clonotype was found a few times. CDR3 sequence reads: CASRSQVQLQETQYF. The CDR3 DNA sequence: TGCGCCAGCAGGTCTCAAGTACAGCTCCAAGAGACCCAGTACTTC. The chain is built from TRBV5-1 and TRBJ2-5; no clear D. The CDR3 loop spans 15 amino acids. Trimming removed 5 bases at V and 1 base at J, with 15 bases between. In germline, CDR1 is SGHRS, CDR2 YFSETQ.

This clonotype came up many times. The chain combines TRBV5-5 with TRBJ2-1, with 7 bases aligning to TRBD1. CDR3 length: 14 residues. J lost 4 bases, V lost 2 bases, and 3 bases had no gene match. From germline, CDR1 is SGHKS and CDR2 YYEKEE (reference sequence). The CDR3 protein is CASSLGGEYNEQFF. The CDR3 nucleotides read TGTGCCAGCAGCTTAGGGGGCGAGTACAATGAGCAGTTCTTC.

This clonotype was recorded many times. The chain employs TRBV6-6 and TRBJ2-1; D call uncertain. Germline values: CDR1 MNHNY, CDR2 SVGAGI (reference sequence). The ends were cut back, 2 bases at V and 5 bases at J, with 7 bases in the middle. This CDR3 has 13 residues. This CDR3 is CASSYRSDNEQFF. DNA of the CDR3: TGTGCCAGCAGTTACCGTTCGGACAATGAGCAGTTCTTC.

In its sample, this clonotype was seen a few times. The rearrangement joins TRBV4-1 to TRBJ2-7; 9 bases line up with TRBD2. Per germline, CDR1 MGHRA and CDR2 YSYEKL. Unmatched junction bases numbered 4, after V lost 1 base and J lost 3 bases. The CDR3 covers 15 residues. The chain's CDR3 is CASSQVASGNYEQYF. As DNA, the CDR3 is TGCGCCAGCAGCCAAGTGGCTAGCGGGAACTACGAGCAGTACTTC.

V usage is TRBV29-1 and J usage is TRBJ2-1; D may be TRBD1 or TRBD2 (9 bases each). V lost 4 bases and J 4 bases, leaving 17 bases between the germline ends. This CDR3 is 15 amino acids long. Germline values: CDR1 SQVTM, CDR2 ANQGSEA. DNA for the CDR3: TGCAGCGTTGCGACAGGGGGACTAGCTTACAATGAGCAGTTCTTC. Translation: CSVATGGLAYNEQFF.

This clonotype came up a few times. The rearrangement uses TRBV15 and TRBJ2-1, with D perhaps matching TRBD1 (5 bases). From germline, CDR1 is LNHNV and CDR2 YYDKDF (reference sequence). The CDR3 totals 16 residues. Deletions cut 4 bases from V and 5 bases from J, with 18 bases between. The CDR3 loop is CATSTRGSGRDNEQFF. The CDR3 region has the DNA TGTGCCACCAGCACGAGAGGATCGGGCAGGGACAATGAGCAGTTCTTC.

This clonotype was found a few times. The CDR3 DNA is TGTGCCAGCAGTTTATTTCCGGGACTAGCGGGAGGGCCATCCTACAATGAGCAGTTCTTC. As protein: CASSLFPGLAGGPSYNEQFF. The gene calls are TRBV12-3 or TRBV12-4 and TRBJ2-1; 16 nucleotides line up with TRBD2. With V trimmed by 2 bases and J by 1 base, 8 bases remained unmatched. The CDR3 covers 20 residues.

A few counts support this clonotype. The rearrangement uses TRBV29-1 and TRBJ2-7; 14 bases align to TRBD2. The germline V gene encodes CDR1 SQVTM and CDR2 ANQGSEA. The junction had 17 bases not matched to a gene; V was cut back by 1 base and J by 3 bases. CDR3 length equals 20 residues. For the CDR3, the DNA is TGCAGCGTTGAAGGTTCCACCGGGACTAGCGGGAGAGATTCATTCTACGAGCAGTACTTC. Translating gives CSVEGSTGTSGRDSFYEQYF.

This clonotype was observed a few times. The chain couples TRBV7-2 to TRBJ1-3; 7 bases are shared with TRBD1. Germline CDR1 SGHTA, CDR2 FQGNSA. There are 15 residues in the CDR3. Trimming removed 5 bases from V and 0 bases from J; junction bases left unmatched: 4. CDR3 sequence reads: CASSPQGNSGNTIYF. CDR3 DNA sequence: TGTGCCAGCAGCCCACAGGGGAACTCTGGAAACACCATATATTTT. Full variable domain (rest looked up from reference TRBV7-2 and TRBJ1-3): GAGVSQSPSNKVTEKGKDVELRCDPISGHTALYWYRQSLGQGLEFLIYFQGNSAPDKSGLPSDRFSAERTGGSVSTLTIQRTQQEDSAVYLCASSPQGNSGNTIYFGEGSWLTVV.

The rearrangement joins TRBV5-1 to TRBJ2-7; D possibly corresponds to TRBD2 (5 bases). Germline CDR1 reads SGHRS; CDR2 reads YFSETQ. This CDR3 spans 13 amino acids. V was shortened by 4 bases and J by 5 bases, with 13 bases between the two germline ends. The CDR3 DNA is TGCGCCAGCAGCCCTGTGGGGAGCCACGAGCAGTACTTC. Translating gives CASSPVGSHEQYF.

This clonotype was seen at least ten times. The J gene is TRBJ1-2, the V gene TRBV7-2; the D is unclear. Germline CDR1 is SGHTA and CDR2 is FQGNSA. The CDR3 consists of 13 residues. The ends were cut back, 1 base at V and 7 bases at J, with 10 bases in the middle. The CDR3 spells CASSLGGYTGYTF. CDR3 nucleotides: TGTGCCAGCAGCTTAGGCGGCTACACTGGCTACACCTTC.

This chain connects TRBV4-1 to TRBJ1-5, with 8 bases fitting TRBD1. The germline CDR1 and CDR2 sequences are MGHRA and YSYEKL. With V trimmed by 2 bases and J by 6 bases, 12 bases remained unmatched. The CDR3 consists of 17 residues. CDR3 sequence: CASSQTLLGRGLQPQHF. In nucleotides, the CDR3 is TGCGCCAGCAGCCAAACTCTTCTGGGCAGGGGGCTTCAGCCCCAGCATTTT.

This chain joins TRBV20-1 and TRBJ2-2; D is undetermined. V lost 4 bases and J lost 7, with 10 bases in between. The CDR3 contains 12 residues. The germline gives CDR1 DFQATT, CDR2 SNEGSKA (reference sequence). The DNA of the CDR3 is TGCAGTGCTACTGACCTGGGCGGGGAGCTGTTTTTT. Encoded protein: CSATDLGGELFF.

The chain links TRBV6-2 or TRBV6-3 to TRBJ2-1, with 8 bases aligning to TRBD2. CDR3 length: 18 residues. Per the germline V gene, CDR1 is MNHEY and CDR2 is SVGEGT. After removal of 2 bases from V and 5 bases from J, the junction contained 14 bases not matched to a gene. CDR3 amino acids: CASSYPPWVSGRHNEQFF. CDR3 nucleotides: TGTGCCAGCAGTTACCCACCCTGGGTAAGCGGGAGACACAATGAGCAGTTCTTC.

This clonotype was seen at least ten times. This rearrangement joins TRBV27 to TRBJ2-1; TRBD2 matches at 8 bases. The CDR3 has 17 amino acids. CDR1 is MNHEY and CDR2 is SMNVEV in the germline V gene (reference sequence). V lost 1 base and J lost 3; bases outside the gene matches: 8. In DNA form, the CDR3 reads TGTGCCAGCAGTTTATTTCGGGGGGGGCCTCTCTACAATGAGCAGTTCTTC. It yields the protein CASSLFRGGPLYNEQFF.

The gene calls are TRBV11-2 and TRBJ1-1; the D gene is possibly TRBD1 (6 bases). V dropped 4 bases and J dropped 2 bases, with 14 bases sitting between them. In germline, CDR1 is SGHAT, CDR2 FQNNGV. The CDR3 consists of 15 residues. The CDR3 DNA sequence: TGTGCCAGCAGCTCGATTAAGGGACAAAACACTGAAGCTTTCTTT. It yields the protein CASSSIKGQNTEAFF.

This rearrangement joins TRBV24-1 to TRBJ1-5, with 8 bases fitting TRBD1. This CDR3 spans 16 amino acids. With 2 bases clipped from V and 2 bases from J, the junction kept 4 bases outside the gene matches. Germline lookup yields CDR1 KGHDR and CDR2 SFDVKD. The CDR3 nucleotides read TGTGCCACCAGTGATTCCGACAGGGGTGGCAATCAGCCCCAGCATTTT. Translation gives CATSDSDRGGNQPQHF.

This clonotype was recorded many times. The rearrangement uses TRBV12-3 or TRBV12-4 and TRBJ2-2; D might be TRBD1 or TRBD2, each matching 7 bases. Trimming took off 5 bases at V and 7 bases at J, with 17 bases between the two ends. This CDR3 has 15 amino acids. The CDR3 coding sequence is TGTGCCAGCAGTCCAGCGGGACAGAGGGGCGGGGAGCTGTTTTTT. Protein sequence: CASSPAGQRGGELFF.